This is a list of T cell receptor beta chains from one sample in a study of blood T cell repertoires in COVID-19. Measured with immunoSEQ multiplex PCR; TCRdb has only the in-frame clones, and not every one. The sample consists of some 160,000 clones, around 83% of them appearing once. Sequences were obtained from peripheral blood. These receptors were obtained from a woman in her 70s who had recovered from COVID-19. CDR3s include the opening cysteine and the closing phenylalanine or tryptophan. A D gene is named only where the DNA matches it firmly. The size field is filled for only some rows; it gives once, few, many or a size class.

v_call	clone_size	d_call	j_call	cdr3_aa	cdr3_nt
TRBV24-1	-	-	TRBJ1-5	CATSVSGGNQPQHF	TGTGCCACCAGTGTGTCAGGGGGCAATCAGCCCCAGCATTTT
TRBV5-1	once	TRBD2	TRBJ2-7	CASSFSGTRAYEQYF	TGCGCCAGCAGCTTTTCCGGGACTAGGGCCTACGAGCAGTACTTC
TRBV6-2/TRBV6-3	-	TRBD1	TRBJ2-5	CASSPRDSYRETQYF	TGTGCCAGCAGCCCCCGGGACAGTTATCGAGAGACCCAGTACTTC
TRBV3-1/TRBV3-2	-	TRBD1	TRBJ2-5	CASSQGQGQGTQYF	TGTGCCAGCAGCCAAGGACAGGGGCAAGGGACCCAGTACTTC
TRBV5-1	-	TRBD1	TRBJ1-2	CASSLGDRAGYTF	TGCGCCAGCAGCTTGGGGGACAGGGCTGGCTACACCTTC
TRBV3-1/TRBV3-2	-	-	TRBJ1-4	CASSPGGEKLFF	TGTGCCAGCAGCCCGGGGGGTGAAAAACTGTTTTTT
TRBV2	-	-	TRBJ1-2	CASSDLRDIPYGYTF	TGTGCCAGCAGTGATTTACGGGACATTCCCTATGGCTACACCTTC
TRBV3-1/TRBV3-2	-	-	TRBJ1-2	CASSPRSTNYGYTF	TGTGCCAGCAGCCCCAGGTCCACTAACTATGGCTACACCTTC
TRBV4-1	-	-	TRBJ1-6	CASSQDFPPLHF	TGCGCCAGCAGCCAAGACTTCCCACCCCTCCACTTT
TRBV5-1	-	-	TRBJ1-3	CASSLDPHSSSSGNTIYF	TGCGCCAGCAGCTTGGACCCCCACAGTTCCTCCTCTGGAAACACCATATATTTT
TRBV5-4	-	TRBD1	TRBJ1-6	CASSRPDRGDSPLHF	TGTGCCAGCAGCCGACCCGACAGGGGGGATTCACCCCTCCACTTT
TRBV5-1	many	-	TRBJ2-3	CASSLGGTSTDTQYF	TGCGCCAGCAGCTTAGGCGGGACTAGCACAGATACGCAGTATTTT
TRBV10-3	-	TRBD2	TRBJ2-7	CAIRRGGSGTSYEQYF	TGTGCCATCAGGCGGGGGGGGAGCGGAACCTCCTACGAGCAGTACTTC
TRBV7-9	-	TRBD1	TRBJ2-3	CASSSLNRGWTDTQYF	TGTGCCAGCAGCTCGCTAAACAGGGGATGGACAGATACGCAGTATTTT
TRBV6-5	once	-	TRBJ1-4	CASRKGGVREKLFF	TGTGCCAGCAGGAAGGGCGGGGTACGGGAAAAACTGTTTTTT
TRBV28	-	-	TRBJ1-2	CASSLKGREPYGYTF	TGTGCCAGCAGTTTAAAGGGCAGGGAACCTTATGGCTACACCTTC
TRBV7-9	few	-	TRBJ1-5	CASSPTGSYSNQPQHF	TGTGCCAGCAGCCCCACGGGTAGTTATAGCAATCAGCCCCAGCATTTT
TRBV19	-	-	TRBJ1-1	CASSPGGAFSDTEAFF	TGTGCCAGTAGTCCCGGGGGGGCTTTCTCGGACACTGAAGCTTTCTTT
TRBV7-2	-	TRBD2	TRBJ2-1	CASSSGTSGVTGEQFF	TGTGCCAGCAGCTCCGGGACTAGCGGGGTTACCGGGGAGCAGTTCTTC
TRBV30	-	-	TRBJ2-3	CAWSGIGTDTQYF	TGTGCCTGGAGTGGCATAGGCACAGATACGCAGTATTTT
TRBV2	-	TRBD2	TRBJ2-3	CASSGSGGAGDTQYF	TGTGCCAGCAGTGGAAGCGGGGGGGCCGGGGATACGCAGTATTTT
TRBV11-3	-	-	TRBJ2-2	CASSLDGGLTGELFF	TGTGCCAGCAGCTTAGATGGGGGGTTGACCGGGGAGCTGTTTTTT
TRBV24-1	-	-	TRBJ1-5	CATSRAGTNQPQHF	TGTGCCACCAGTCGGGCGGGGACCAATCAGCCCCAGCATTTT
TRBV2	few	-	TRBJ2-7	CASSEDRVPYEQYF	TGTGCCAGCAGTGAAGACAGGGTCCCCTACGAGCAGTACTTC
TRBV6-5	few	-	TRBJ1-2	CASSYPGSGYTF	TGTGCCAGCAGTTACCCCGGGTCGGGCTACACCTTC
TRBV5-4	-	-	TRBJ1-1	CASSRDRDKNTEAFF	TGTGCCAGCAGCCGGGACCGGGACAAGAACACTGAAGCTTTCTTT
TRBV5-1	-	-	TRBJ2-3	CASSLGARDTDTQYF	TGCGCCAGCAGCTTGGGGGCACGCGACACAGATACGCAGTATTTT
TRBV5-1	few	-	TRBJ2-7	CASSLGGSGYEQYF	TGCGCCAGCAGCTTGGGGGGCAGCGGGTACGAGCAGTACTTC
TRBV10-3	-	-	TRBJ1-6	CAISAGGAGNSPLHF	TGTGCCATCAGTGCGGGGGGCGCCGGCAATTCACCCCTCCACTTT
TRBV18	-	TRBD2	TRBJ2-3	CASSYHRTSGSLSTDTQYF	TGTGCCAGCTCCTACCACAGGACTAGCGGGAGCCTGAGCACAGATACGCAGTATTTT
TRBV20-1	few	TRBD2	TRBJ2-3	CSAEISGTQYF	TGCAGTGCTGAAATTAGCGGGACGCAGTATTTT
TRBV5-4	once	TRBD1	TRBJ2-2	CASSPRDSGGELFF	TGTGCCAGCAGCCCACGGGACAGCGGCGGGGAGCTGTTTTTT
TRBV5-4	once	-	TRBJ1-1	CASTSRPLHSGTEAFF	TGTGCCAGCACCAGCCGACCTCTTCACTCGGGGACTGAAGCTTTCTTT
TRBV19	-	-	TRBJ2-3	CASSIGGSGLVTQYF	TGTGCCAGTAGTATCGGAGGGTCGGGACTCGTTACGCAGTATTTT
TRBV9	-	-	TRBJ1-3	CASSVAGGGEGNTIYF	TGTGCCAGCAGCGTAGCTGGGGGGGGCGAGGGAAACACCATATATTTT
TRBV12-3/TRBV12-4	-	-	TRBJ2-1	CASRQDSYNEQFF	TGTGCCAGCCGACAGGACTCCTACAATGAGCAGTTCTTC
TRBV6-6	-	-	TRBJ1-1	CASRRQMNTEAFF	TGTGCCAGCAGAAGACAGATGAACACTGAAGCTTTCTTT
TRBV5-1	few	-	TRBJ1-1	CASSLGQGGNTEAFF	TGCGCCAGCAGCTTGGGGCAGGGAGGGAACACTGAAGCTTTCTTT
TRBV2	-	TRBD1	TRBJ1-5	CASNRDRGGQPQHF	TGTGCCAGCAACCGAGACAGGGGAGGGCAGCCCCAGCATTTT
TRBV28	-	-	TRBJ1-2	CASRTSRSTF	TGTGCCAGCAGGACCTCGCGGAGCACCTTC
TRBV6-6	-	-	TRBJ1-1	CASRPRQSAEAFF	TGTGCCAGCAGACCCCGACAGTCAGCTGAAGCTTTCTTT
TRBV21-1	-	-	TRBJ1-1	CASSKTGQNTEAFF	TGTGCCAGCAGCAAGACGGGTCAGAACACTGAAGCTTTCTTT
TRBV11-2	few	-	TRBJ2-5	CASSRRGTEGETQYF	TGTGCCAGCAGCCGACGAGGCACGGAGGGGGAGACCCAGTACTTC
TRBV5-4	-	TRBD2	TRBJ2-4	CASSPWGRDIQYF	TGTGCCAGCAGCCCCTGGGGGAGGGACATTCAGTACTTC
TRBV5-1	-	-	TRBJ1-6	CASSFSGSALHF	TGCGCCAGCAGCTTCTCAGGTTCGGCCCTCCACTTT
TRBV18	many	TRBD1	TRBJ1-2	CASSPRDRAGYGYTF	TGTGCCAGCTCACCCCGGGACAGGGCGGGCTATGGCTACACCTTC
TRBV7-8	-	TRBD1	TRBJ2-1	CASRQDRVSNEQFF	TGTGCCAGCAGACAGGACAGGGTGTCCAATGAGCAGTTCTTC
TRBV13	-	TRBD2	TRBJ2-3	CASTRRAGGGTDTQYF	TGTGCCAGCACCCGTCGGGCGGGGGGGGGCACAGATACGCAGTATTTT
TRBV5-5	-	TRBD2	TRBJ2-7	CASTLGASGSSYEQYF	TGTGCCAGCACCCTGGGGGCTAGCGGGAGCTCCTACGAGCAGTACTTC
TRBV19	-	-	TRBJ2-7	CASSRDGRKVEQYF	TGTGCCAGTAGTAGAGACGGGAGAAAAGTCGAGCAGTACTTC
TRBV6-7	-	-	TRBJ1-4	CARNWPPNEKLFF	TGTGCCCGAAATTGGCCTCCTAATGAAAAACTGTTTTTT
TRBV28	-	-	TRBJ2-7	CASSLGQNYEQYF	TGTGCCAGCAGTTTAGGACAGAACTACGAGCAGTACTTC
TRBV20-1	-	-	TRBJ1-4	CSAGPVEKLFF	TGCAGTGCTGGGCCGGTGGAAAAACTGTTTTTT
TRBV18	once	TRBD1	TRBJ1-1	CASSPGQGVTEAFF	TGTGCCAGCTCACCGGGACAGGGGGTCACTGAAGCTTTCTTT
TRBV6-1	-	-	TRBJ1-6	CASSERRDRMGSPLHF	TGTGCCAGCAGTGAAAGGAGAGACAGAATGGGTTCACCCCTCCACTTT